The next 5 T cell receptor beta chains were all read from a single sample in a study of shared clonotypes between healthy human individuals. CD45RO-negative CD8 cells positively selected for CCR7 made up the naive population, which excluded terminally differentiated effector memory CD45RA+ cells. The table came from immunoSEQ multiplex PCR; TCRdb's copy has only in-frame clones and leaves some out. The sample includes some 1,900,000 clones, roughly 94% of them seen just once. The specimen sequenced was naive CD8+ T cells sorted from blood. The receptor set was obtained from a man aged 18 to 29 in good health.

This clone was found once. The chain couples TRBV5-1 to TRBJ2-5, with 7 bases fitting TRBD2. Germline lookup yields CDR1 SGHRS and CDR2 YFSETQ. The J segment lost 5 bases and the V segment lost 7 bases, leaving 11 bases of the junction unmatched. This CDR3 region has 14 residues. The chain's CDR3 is CASGDGAGGETQYF. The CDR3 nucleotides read TGCGCCAGCGGCGACGGAGCCGGGGGGGAGACCCAGTACTTC.

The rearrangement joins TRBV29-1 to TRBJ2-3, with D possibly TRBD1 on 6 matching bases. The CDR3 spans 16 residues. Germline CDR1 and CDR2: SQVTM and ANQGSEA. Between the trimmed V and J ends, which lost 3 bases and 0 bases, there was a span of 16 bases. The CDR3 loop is CSVDGRGLASTDTQYF. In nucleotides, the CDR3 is TGCAGCGTTGACGGCAGGGGATTGGCTAGCACAGATACGCAGTATTTT.

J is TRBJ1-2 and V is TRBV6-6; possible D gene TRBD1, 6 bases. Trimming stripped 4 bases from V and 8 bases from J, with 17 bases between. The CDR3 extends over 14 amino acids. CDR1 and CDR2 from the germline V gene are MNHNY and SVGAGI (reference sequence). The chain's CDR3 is CASSSNPTGYGYTF. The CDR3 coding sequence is TGTGCCAGCAGTTCCAATCCGACAGGATACGGCTACACCTTC.

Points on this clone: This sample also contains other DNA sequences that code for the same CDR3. Here the CDR3 reads CAWSHTGNTEAFF. The CDR3 nucleotides read TGTGCCTGGAGTCATACAGGCAACACTGAAGCTTTCTTT. This rearrangement joins TRBV30 to TRBJ1-1; tentatively, D is TRBD1 (5 bases). CDR3 length: 13 residues. V was cut by 2 bases and J by 2 bases, with 9 bases left in between. The germline gives CDR1 GTSNPN, CDR2 SVGIG (reference sequence). Full variable domain (outside the CDR3, taken from reference TRBV30 and TRBJ1-1): SQTIHQWPATLVQPVGSPLSLECTVEGTSNPNLYWYRQAAGRGLQLLFYSVGIGQISSEVPQNLSASRPQDRQFILSSKKLLLSDSGFYLCAWSHTGNTEAFFGQGTRLTVV.

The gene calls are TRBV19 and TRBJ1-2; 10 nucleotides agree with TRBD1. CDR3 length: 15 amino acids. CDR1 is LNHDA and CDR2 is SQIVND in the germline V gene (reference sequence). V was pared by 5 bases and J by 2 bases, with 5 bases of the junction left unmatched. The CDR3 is CASSPRTGGNYGYTF. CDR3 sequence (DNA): TGTGCCAGTAGTCCCAGGACAGGGGGGAACTATGGCTACACCTTC.